The 22 T cell receptor beta chains below were found in one sample sequenced in a study of T cells after somatic rescue of genetic block. TCRdb's table, derived via immunoSEQ multiplex PCR, lists solely in-frame clones and lacks some. The sample includes about 63,000 clones, about 91% of them seen just once. Material for sequencing was peripheral blood mononuclear cells (PBMCs). Source of these receptors: a man aged 35 to 55.

This chain connects TRBV28 to TRBJ2-3, with D possibly matching TRBD1 (6 bases). The germline V gene has CDR1 MDHEN and CDR2 SYDVKM. CDR3 size: 17 residues. With 6 bases removed from V and 7 bases from J, the gap between germline ends came to 26 bases. Here the CDR3 reads CASRAPVGDRMGNTQYF. Here the CDR3 DNA reads TGTGCCAGCAGGGCCCCCGTAGGCGACAGGATGGGGAATACGCAGTATTTT.

The chain has TRBV6-1 and TRBJ2-5; 12 nucleotides align to TRBD1. This CDR3 is 14 amino acids long. Germline V gene sequence: CDR1 MNHNS, CDR2 SASEGT. V lost 4 bases and J lost 6; bases outside the gene matches: 3. CDR3: CASSAGQGAKTQYF. The CDR3 DNA follows: TGTGCCAGCAGTGCGGGACAGGGGGCGAAGACCCAGTACTTC.

The chain combines TRBV4-2 with TRBJ2-1; 7 bases match TRBD2. The CDR3 has 17 residues. V lost 5 bases to trimming and J lost 0 bases; unmatched junction nucleotides: 10. Germline V lookup: CDR1 LGHNA, CDR2 YNFKEQ. CDR3 region: CASSTGRRETSYNEQFF. CDR3 sequence (DNA): TGTGCCAGCAGCACCGGTCGGCGGGAGACCTCCTACAATGAGCAGTTCTTC.

The V and J genes are TRBV29-1 and TRBJ1-3; D gene uncertain. The CDR3 has 13 amino acids. Trimming pared 6 bases from V and 0 bases from J, leaving 9 bases between. In germline, CDR1 is SQVTM, CDR2 ANQGSEA. The CDR3 protein is CSVTRTSGNTIYF. The CDR3 bases are TGCAGCGTCACACGCACCTCTGGAAACACCATATATTTT.

V gene TRBV12-5 combines with J gene TRBJ1-5; maybe TRBD1 (5 bases). The CDR3 is 14 amino acids. The germline V gene has CDR1 LGHNT and CDR2 FRNRAP. V shed 6 bases and J shed 5 bases, with 14 bases lying between them. CDR3 sequence reads: CASGRGGVDQPQHF. In DNA form, the CDR3 reads TGTGCTAGTGGCCGGGGGGGAGTGGATCAGCCCCAGCATTTT.

CDR3 sequence (DNA): TGTGCCAGTAGTACCCCTACAGGGTCCAACTCCTATAATTCACCCCTCCACTTT. Translating it yields CASSTPTGSNSYNSPLHF. The chain combines TRBV19 with TRBJ1-6; a weak D match, TRBD1 (6 bases). Between the trimmed V and J ends, which lost 4 bases and 0 bases, there was a span of 16 bases. Germline CDR1 is LNHDA and CDR2 is SQIVND (reference sequence). CDR3 size: 18 residues.

This clone was seen once. V usage is TRBV6-5 and J usage is TRBJ2-1; 7 bases are a match to TRBD2. This CDR3 spans 15 amino acids. After removal of 6 bases from V and 4 bases from J, the junction contained 9 bases not matched to a gene. Per germline, CDR1 MNHEY and CDR2 SVGAGI. DNA for the CDR3: TGTGCCAGCAGGTCGTCTGGCGGGGGATACAATGAGCAGTTCTTC. This translates into CASRSSGGGYNEQFF.

The V gene is TRBV7-2, the J gene TRBJ2-3, with 10 bases fitting TRBD2. Losses at the gene ends were 8 bases for V and 7 bases for J; bases not matched to a gene: 15. This CDR3 spans 16 amino acids. The germline gives CDR1 SGHTA, CDR2 FQGNSA. CDR3 in DNA: TGTGCCAGCTCCCAAGCGGGAGGGGGAATTGGAAATACGCAGTATTTT. This translates into CASSQAGGGIGNTQYF.

The chain links TRBV7-9 to TRBJ2-1; TRBD2 matches 15 bases. CDR3 length equals 17 residues. Trimming removed 4 bases from V and 8 bases from J; junction bases left unmatched: 9. Germline loops: CDR1 SEHNR, CDR2 FQNEAQ (reference sequence). This chain's CDR3 is CASSSGLAGGSIHEQFF. The CDR3 nucleotides are TGTGCCAGCAGCTCCGGACTAGCGGGGGGGTCTATCCATGAGCAGTTCTTC.

The genes are TRBV9 and TRBJ2-7; no firm D call. The CDR3 contains 14 residues. V was trimmed by 0 bases and J by 4 bases, leaving 11 bases between them. Germline values: CDR1 SGDLS, CDR2 YYNGEE. The CDR3 is CASSVGYGPYEQYF. The CDR3, as DNA: TGTGCCAGCAGCGTAGGTTACGGCCCGTACGAGCAGTACTTC.

CDR3 DNA sequence: TGTGCCACCAGCAGACTTCGAGGGAAAAATCAGCCCCAGCATTTT. Its translation is CATSRLRGKNQPQHF. V and J are TRBV15 and TRBJ1-5; D is unresolved. The CDR3 runs 15 residues. V gave up 2 bases and J gave up 4 bases, with 12 bases separating them. Germline V gives CDR1 LNHNV, CDR2 YYDKDF (reference sequence). Full variable domain (remainder filled in from reference TRBV15 and TRBJ1-5): DAMVIQNPRYQVTQFGKPVTLSCSQTLNHNVMYWYQQKSSQAPKLLFHYYDKDFNNEADTPDNFQSRRPNTSFCFLDIRSPGLGDTAMYLCATSRLRGKNQPQHFGDGTRLSIL.

The sample holds one count of this clone. The V and J genes are TRBV5-1 and TRBJ1-1; 8 bases are shared with TRBD1. Germline V lookup: CDR1 SGHRS, CDR2 YFSETQ. V dropped 3 bases and J dropped 1; count of bases not matched to a gene: 2. CDR3 size: 14 residues. CDR3 protein: CASSSTGANTEAFF. In DNA form, the CDR3 reads TGCGCCAGCAGCTCGACAGGGGCGAACACTGAAGCTTTCTTT. The variable domain in full, with the rest retrieved from reference TRBV5-1 and TRBJ1-1, is KAGVTQTPRYLIKTRGQQVTLSCSPISGHRSVSWYQQTPGQGLQFLFEYFSETQRNKGNFPGRFSGRQFSNSRSEMNVSTLELGDSALYLCASSSTGANTEAFFGQGTRLTVV.

This sequence joins TRBV5-1 and TRBJ1-1, with TRBD1 matching over 7 bases. Germline values: CDR1 SGHRS, CDR2 YFSETQ. CDR3 size: 14 residues. Trimming removed 1 base from V and 1 base from J; junction bases left unmatched: 1. DNA for the CDR3: TGCGCCAGCAGCTTGTGGACAGGGAACACTGAAGCTTTCTTT. This gives the protein CASSLWTGNTEAFF.

The rearrangement uses TRBV19 and TRBJ1-2, with D hard to call. Deletions cut 2 bases from V and 6 bases from J, with 16 bases between. Germline CDR1 is LNHDA and CDR2 is SQIVND (reference sequence). The CDR3 consists of 15 residues. The CDR3 DNA follows: TGTGCCAGTAGTATAATGTACAGCCTGGCGAATGGCTACACCTTC. This sequence encodes CASSIMYSLANGYTF.

This clone was observed a handful of times. The genes are TRBV28 and TRBJ2-2, with D perhaps being TRBD1 or TRBD2 (5 bases each). Trimming took off 3 bases at V and 4 bases at J, with 9 bases between the two ends. The CDR3 runs 14 residues. Germline assignment: CDR1 MDHEN and CDR2 SYDVKM. CDR3 nucleotide sequence: TGTGCCAGCAGTTTCTCTGGGGGCACCGGGGAGCTGTTTTTT. Translating gives CASSFSGGTGELFF.

This sequence joins TRBV7-9 and TRBJ2-4, with a tentative D call TRBD1 (6 bases). Germline CDR1 and CDR2: SEHNR and FQNEAQ (reference sequence). The V gene lost 4 bases and the J gene lost 1 base, with 17 bases spanning the gap. CDR3 length equals 17 residues. The CDR3 sequence: CASSWAKTGIAKNIQYF. The CDR3 bases are TGTGCCAGCAGCTGGGCGAAAACAGGGATTGCCAAAAACATTCAGTACTTC.

The V and J genes are TRBV7-3 and TRBJ2-3; D may be TRBD1 (5 bases). Trimming left V 4 bases short and J 4 bases short, with 12 bases between. Germline V gene sequence: CDR1 SGHTA, CDR2 FQGTGA. CDR3 length equals 14 residues. In nucleotides, the CDR3 is TGTGCCAGCAGCTGGGGCCCGGAGTCAGATACGCAGTATTTT. It translates to CASSWGPESDTQYF.

V usage is TRBV7-8 and J usage is TRBJ1-5, with a weak D call TRBD1 (6 bases). The V end was cut by 5 bases, the J end by 3 bases, with 11 bases between. The V gene's germline CDR1 is SGHVS and CDR2 FQNEAQ. The CDR3 extends over 14 amino acids. CDR3 DNA sequence: TGTGCCAGCAGCGGACGGACAGTCAATCAGCCCCAGCATTTT. This codes for CASSGRTVNQPQHF. The full variable domain, with the rest looked up from reference TRBV7-8 and TRBJ1-5, is GAGVSQSPRYKVAKRGQDVALRCDPISGHVSLFWYQQALGQGPEFLTYFQNEAQLDKSGLPSDRFFAERPEGSVSTLKIQRTQQEDSAVYLCASSGRTVNQPQHFGDGTRLSIL.

The genes are TRBV6-1 and TRBJ1-6, with 9 bases lining up with TRBD1. The ends lost 8 bases at V and 10 bases at J; junction bases unmatched: 6. The CDR3 has 13 amino acids. Per the germline V gene, CDR1 is MNHNS and CDR2 is SASEGT. The CDR3 is CASRDRDGSPLHF. For the CDR3, the DNA is TGTGCCAGCCGGGACAGGGACGGCTCACCCCTCCACTTT.

The CDR3 region is CASSLSPGYEQYF. The DNA of the CDR3 is TGTGCCAGCAGCCTTTCACCGGGGTACGAGCAGTACTTC. This rearrangement joins TRBV4-2 to TRBJ2-7, with a possible D match to TRBD2 (5 bases). CDR3 length: 13 amino acids. Germline loops: CDR1 LGHNA, CDR2 YNFKEQ. The V gene lost 4 bases and the J gene lost 4 bases, with 11 bases spanning the gap.

V usage is TRBV19 and J usage is TRBJ2-7; the D gene is possibly TRBD1 (6 bases). This CDR3 has 16 residues. V was trimmed by 3 bases and J by 3 bases, leaving 18 bases between them. From germline, CDR1 is LNHDA and CDR2 SQIVND (reference sequence). The CDR3 reads CASSMRPGHGGYEQYF. The CDR3 DNA reads TGTGCCAGTAGTATGCGGCCGGGACACGGAGGCTACGAGCAGTACTTC.

The V call is TRBV11-3, the J call TRBJ2-2; the D call may be TRBD1 or TRBD2 (5 bases each). V lost 3 bases and J 4 bases, leaving 18 bases between the germline ends. Germline assignment: CDR1 SGHNT and CDR2 YENEEA. The CDR3 loop spans 17 amino acids. CDR3 DNA: TGTGCCAGCAGCTTTGGAGGCGGATTGGGGCCCACCGGGGAGCTGTTTTTT. This codes for CASSFGGGLGPTGELFF.